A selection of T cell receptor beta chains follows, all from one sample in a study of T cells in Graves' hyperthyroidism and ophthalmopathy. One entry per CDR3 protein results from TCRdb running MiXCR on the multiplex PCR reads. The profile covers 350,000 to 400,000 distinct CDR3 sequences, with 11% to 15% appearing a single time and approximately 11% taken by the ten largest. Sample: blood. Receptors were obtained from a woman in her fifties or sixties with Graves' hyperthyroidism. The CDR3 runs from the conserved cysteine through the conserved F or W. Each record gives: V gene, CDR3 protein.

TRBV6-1	CASRWGDREAFF
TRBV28	CASIKGAAEAFF
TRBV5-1	CASSPSPAGNQPQHF
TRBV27	CASSRTVQEGYTF
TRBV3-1	CASSQDTGGGYGYTF
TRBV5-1	CASSSRGLGNSPLHF
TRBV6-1	CASRTGTPRGNTIYF
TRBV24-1	CATTANSGEQYF
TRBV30	CAWGLQGHTIYF
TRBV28	CASTGLNSHEQYF
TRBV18	CVSSLSSYEQYF
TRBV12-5	CASGFSPTSRSYNEQFF
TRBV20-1	CSARGLGDYNEQFF
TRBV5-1	CASSFDGSYEQYF
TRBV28	CASSLAPANYGYTF
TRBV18	CASSPSGLGGNEQYF
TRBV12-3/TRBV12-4	CASTGLAGGETQYF
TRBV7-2	CASRLAAGGGGGLTDTQYF
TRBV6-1	CASTEGQGLAAFF
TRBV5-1	CASSLRPPGLASEQFF
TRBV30	CAWSIQGAYEQYF
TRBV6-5	CASSYPTQGAEEQYF
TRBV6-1	CASSGRVSNQPQHF
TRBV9	CASSADGREQYF
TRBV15	CATSRASSTQYF
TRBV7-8	CASSLDPGEMNTEAFF
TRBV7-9	CASSLAGLAGPPYNEQFF
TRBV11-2	CASSSGPGSGRPAYEQYF
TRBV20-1	CSARDSEYYGYTF
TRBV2	CASRYSWSKNIQYF
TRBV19	CASSVAGAWSRGNEQFF
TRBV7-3	CASSSMGLAGDNEQFF
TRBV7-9	CASSLSGQGNEQFF
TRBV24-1	CATSDFTGTGGSWELFF
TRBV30	CAWRGTANSPLHF
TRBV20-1	CSASPSAKDTQYF
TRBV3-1	CASSPPHRDVLTF
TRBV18	CASSPRSGVLNEQYF
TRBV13	CASSPPSGLAGAGYNEQFF
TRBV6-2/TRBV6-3	CASSPFGSPNEKLFF
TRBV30	CAWSLGGSFNEQYF
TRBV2	CASSVAGGEKLFF
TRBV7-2	CASNLGGFSPLHF
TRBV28	CASSLLVGWQEDQPQHF
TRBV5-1	CASSLTGTITDTQYF
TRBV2	CASSERGAVIYEQYF
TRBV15	CATSRDGGVWEKLFF
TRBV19	CASSSTDGFYEQYF
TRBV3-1	CASSQVNGPYNEQFF
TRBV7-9	CASSLLAGAYNEQFF
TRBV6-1	CASSFGTSGSQETQYF